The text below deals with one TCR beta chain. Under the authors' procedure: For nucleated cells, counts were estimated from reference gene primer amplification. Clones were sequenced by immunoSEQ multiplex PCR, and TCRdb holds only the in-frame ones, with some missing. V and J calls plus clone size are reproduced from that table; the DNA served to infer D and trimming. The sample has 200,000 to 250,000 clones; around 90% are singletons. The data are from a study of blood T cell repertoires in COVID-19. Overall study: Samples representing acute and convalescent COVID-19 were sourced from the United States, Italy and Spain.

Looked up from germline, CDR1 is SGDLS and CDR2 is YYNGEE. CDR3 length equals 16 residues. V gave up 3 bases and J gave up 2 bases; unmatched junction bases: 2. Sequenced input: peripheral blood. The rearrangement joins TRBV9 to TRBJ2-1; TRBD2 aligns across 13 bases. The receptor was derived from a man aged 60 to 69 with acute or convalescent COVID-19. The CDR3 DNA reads TGTGCCAGCAGCGGGACTAGCGGGGGCCCCTACAATGAGCAGTTCTTC. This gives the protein CASSGTSGGPYNEQFF.